This entry features one TCR beta chain sequence. Its antigen is not identified. Per the original data handling: Filtering differed for immunoSEQ, which gave only junction sequences without quality scores. Sequencing used immunoSEQ multiplex PCR; TCRdb keeps in-frame clones, though not all of them. Clonal size and the V and J genes are those of that table, whereas D and trimming came from the DNA. The sample includes about 2 million clones, about 95% of them seen just once. Naive CD8 isolation took CD45RO-negative cells positively selected for CCR7 and excluded terminally differentiated effector memory CD45RA+ cells. The sample is drawn from a study of shared clonotypes between healthy human individuals. As for the study in general: Donors consisted of a couple of women and a few men between 18 and 49. Study conclusions and caveats: The four-donor shared clonotypes exceeded non-shared clonotypes in generation probability, with non-shared ones scoring lower. Across several donors, naive CD4 shared roughly 5%, naive CD8 more than 3%, memory CD4 2.3%, memory CD8 over 0.3%.

Germline V gene sequence: CDR1 SEHNR, CDR2 FQNEAQ (reference sequence). J lost 5 bases, V lost 5 bases, and 7 bases had no gene match. CDR3 length: 16 amino acids. The receptor's source is a young man in good health. The sequenced sample consisted of naive CD8+ T cells sorted from blood. The rearrangement uses TRBV7-9 and TRBJ2-3; 13 nucleotides align to TRBD2. The CDR3 here is CASSPGLAGAIDTQYF. For the CDR3, the DNA is TGTGCCAGCAGCCCCGGACTAGCGGGAGCTATAGATACGCAGTATTTT.